This TCR beta chain was documented in a study of response to subunit inactivated influenza vaccine. Study conclusions and caveats: That few new T cells are recruited by each seasonal influenza vaccination was the authors' suggestion.

TCRdb re-derived calls from the RT-PCR reads in MiXCR, one entry per CDR3 protein. The repertoire holds 450,000 to 700,000 distinct CDR3 sequences, with 11% to 15% as singletons. Germline CDR1 and CDR2: SNHLY and FYNNEI. Trimming removed 5 bases from V and 6 bases from J, with 7 bases in between. The CDR3 consists of 11 residues. Turning to this clonotype: Its target is unknown.

The rearrangement uses TRBV2 and TRBJ2-5; D is possibly TRBD2 (5 bases). This receptor was taken from a man over 45 who received an inactivated influenza vaccine. The specimen comprised PBMCs from blood, sampled roughly 12 days after vaccination. The CDR3 DNA sequence: TGTGCCAGCAGTAAGCGGCAGACCCAGTACTTC. This translates into CASSKRQTQYF. The whole variable domain, filled in from reference TRBV2 and TRBJ2-5, reads EPEVTQTPSHQVTQMGQEVILRCVPISNHLYFYWYRQILGQKVEFLVSFYNNEISEKSEIFDDQFSVERPDGSNFTLKIRSTKLEDSAMYFCASSKRQTQYFGPGTRLLVL.